Below are 15 T cell receptor beta chains sequenced from a single sample in a study of blood T cell repertoires in COVID-19. The protocol was immunoSEQ multiplex PCR, while the TCRdb copy is restricted to in-frame clones and leaves out a portion. Altogether about 35,000 clones are present, 70% to 90% being singletons, with the ten largest covering 35% to 55%. Sequencing used peripheral blood. The receptors here all came from a human donor in a cohort sampled during active COVID-19.

The rearrangement joins TRBV18 to TRBJ2-7; 9 positions agree with TRBD1. Germline V gene data show CDR1 as KGHSH and CDR2 as LQKENI. J lost 4 bases, V lost 2 bases, and 3 bases had no gene match. This CDR3 contains 14 residues. The CDR3 protein is CASSPRTGEYEQYF. The CDR3 DNA reads TGTGCCAGCTCACCAAGGACAGGGGAGTACGAGCAGTACTTC.

The V gene is TRBV9, the J gene TRBJ1-2; 7 positions agree with TRBD1. The germline V gene has CDR1 SGDLS and CDR2 YYNGEE. V lost 3 bases and J lost 4; bases outside the gene matches: 9. The CDR3 spans 15 residues. DNA for the CDR3: TGTGCCAGCAGCGAACAGTTGACAGGGACCTATGGCTACACCTTC. Its translation: CASSEQLTGTYGYTF.

This chain uses TRBV18 with TRBJ1-5; tentatively, D is TRBD1 (5 bases). CDR1 KGHSH and CDR2 LQKENI come from the germline V gene. This CDR3 is 14 amino acids long. With 3 bases removed from V and 7 bases from J, the gap between germline ends came to 13 bases. CDR3 sequence reads: CASSPSGGRQPQHF. CDR3 sequence (DNA): TGTGCCAGCTCACCTTCGGGGGGGAGGCAGCCCCAGCATTTT.

The count of this clone is one. The chain carries TRBV11-2 and TRBJ1-2, with D perhaps matching TRBD1 (5 bases). V was shortened by 1 base and J by 4 bases, with 13 bases between the two germline ends. Germline CDR1 is SGHAT and CDR2 is FQNNGV. The CDR3 is 15 amino acids. The DNA for the CDR3 is TGTGCCAGCAGCTTAGCCGACAGTATTCTCTATGGCTACACCTTC. Its translation: CASSLADSILYGYTF.

V is TRBV5-4 and J is TRBJ1-1; TRBD1 matches 10 bases. The CDR3 is 14 amino acids. V was clipped by 4 bases and J by 4 bases; unmatched bases: 4. In germline, CDR1 is SGHNT, CDR2 YYREEE (reference sequence). The chain's CDR3 is CASSTGQGSTEAFF. The CDR3 nucleotides are TGTGCCAGCAGCACGGGACAGGGGAGCACTGAAGCTTTCTTT.

The V gene is TRBV5-4, the J gene TRBJ2-2; D might be TRBD1 (5 bases). The V gene lost 5 bases and the J gene lost 0 bases, with 14 bases spanning the gap. The CDR3 consists of 16 residues. CDR1 is SGHNT and CDR2 is YYREEE in the germline V gene (reference sequence). In DNA, the CDR3 is TGTGCCAGCAGTTCGTGGGGCCTCGCGAACACCGGGGAGCTGTTTTTT. This translates into CASSSWGLANTGELFF.

Only a few counts were recorded for this clone. The DNA for the CDR3 is TGTGCCAGTAGCAAAGGGGACAGCGGCAACTATGGCTACACCTTC. Amino acids: CASSKGDSGNYGYTF. The chain links TRBV19 to TRBJ1-2; the match to TRBD1 covers 7 bases. This CDR3 has 15 residues. The V and J ends lost 6 bases and 2 bases, in that order; junction bases with no gene match: 9. Germline CDR1 reads LNHDA; CDR2 reads SQIVND (reference sequence).

The chain recombines TRBV28 with TRBJ2-3; D is perhaps TRBD2 (6 bases). CDR1 and CDR2 from the germline V gene are MDHEN and SYDVKM. This CDR3 contains 12 residues. V lost 5 bases and J lost 6, with 9 bases in between. CDR3 protein: CASSGGVDTQYF. As DNA, the CDR3 is TGTGCCAGCAGTGGCGGGGTGGATACGCAGTATTTT.

This CDR3 reads CASSEYGGNSPLHF. CDR3 nucleotides: TGTGCCAGCAGTGAATACGGCGGCAATTCACCCCTCCACTTT. V gene TRBV6-1 combines with J gene TRBJ1-6; D uncertain. Between the trimmed V and J ends, which lost 2 bases and 7 bases, there was a span of 9 bases. The V gene's germline CDR1 is MNHNS and CDR2 SASEGT. The CDR3 spans 14 residues.

The genes are TRBV2 and TRBJ1-4; 10 bases agree with TRBD1. Germline V gene data show CDR1 as SNHLY and CDR2 as FYNNEI. The V and J ends lost 3 bases and 5 bases, in that order; junction bases with no gene match: 3. The CDR3 consists of 15 residues. CDR3 amino acids: CASSDLGQGNEKLFF. For the CDR3, the DNA is TGTGCCAGCAGTGACCTGGGACAGGGGAATGAAAAACTGTTTTTT.

The chain is built from TRBV3-1 (or the pseudogene TRBV3-2) and TRBJ2-2, with TRBD1 matching 8 bases. The CDR3 is made up of 19 amino acids. Germline loops: CDR1 LGHDT, CDR2 YNNKEL (reference sequence). J was trimmed by 7 bases and V by 0 bases; bases with no gene match: 16. CDR3 in amino acids: CASSQDFLSSTGAYGELFF. In nucleotides, the CDR3 is TGTGCCAGCAGCCAAGATTTCCTCTCTTCGACAGGGGCTTACGGGGAGCTGTTTTTT.

The rearrangement joins TRBV28 to TRBJ2-1; 9 bases line up with TRBD2. Germline V gene data show CDR1 as MDHEN and CDR2 as SYDVKM. This CDR3 comprises 13 residues. J was trimmed by 8 bases and V by 6 bases; bases with no gene match: 5. CDR3 residues: CASRTSGPDEQFF. The DNA for the CDR3 is TGTGCCAGCAGAACTAGCGGGCCCGATGAGCAGTTCTTC.

V usage is TRBV5-1 and J usage is TRBJ2-3; D may be TRBD1 (5 bases). The CDR3 is 14 residues long. The V end was cut by 6 bases, the J end by 0 bases, with 11 bases between. Per germline, CDR1 SGHRS and CDR2 YFSETQ. Written as DNA, the CDR3 is TGCGCCAGCACGGACACAGCTAGCACAGATACGCAGTATTTT. Its translation: CASTDTASTDTQYF.

The rearrangement joins TRBV23-1 to TRBJ1-1; D gene ambiguous. TRBV23-1 belongs to the ORF category, with a function that is uncertain. V was shortened by 8 bases and J by 2 bases, with 18 bases between the two germline ends. The CDR3 covers 15 residues. Here the CDR3 reads CASSPDRGFNTEAFF. CDR3 in DNA: TGCGCCAGCTCCCCCGACCGAGGTTTCAACACTGAAGCTTTCTTT.

The J gene is TRBJ2-6, the V gene TRBV5-4; unclear D gene. This CDR3 contains 17 residues. V was shortened by 0 bases and J by 0 bases, with 10 bases between the two germline ends. CDR1 is SGHNT and CDR2 is YYREEE in the germline V gene (reference sequence). CDR3 loop: CASSLALRTSGANVLTF. The CDR3 DNA reads as TGTGCCAGCAGCTTGGCCCTGAGAACCTCTGGGGCCAACGTCCTGACTTTC.